A selection of T cell receptor beta chains follows, all from one sample in a study of post-analysis software for immune sequencing data. TCRdb fed the PCR reads into MiXCR, producing one record per CDR3 protein. The data contain fewer than 850,000 distinct CDR3 sequences, 30% of them seen just once; the ten biggest clones take up roughly 0.54%. Material for sequencing was blood. Source of these receptors: a girl between 5 and 17 years old with multiple sclerosis. CDR3s include the opening cysteine and the closing phenylalanine or tryptophan.

j_call v_call cdr3_aa
TRBJ2-3 TRBV20-1 CSAPGTRTSTDTQYF
TRBJ2-1 TRBV7-2 CASSTRTGWANEQFF
TRBJ1-2 TRBV18 CASSPQGPVGGYTF
TRBJ1-2 TRBV24-1 CATSDLLRIYGYTF
TRBJ2-5 TRBV6-8 CASSPRTCEQYF
TRBJ1-1 TRBV6-6 CASVRGANTEAFF
TRBJ1-1 TRBV6-5 CASSYPLGGAGTEAFF
TRBJ1-2 TRBV29-1 CSARALRGARYTF
TRBJ2-5 TRBV4-1 CASNQGPTGTGETQYF
TRBJ2-1 TRBV11-2 CASSLGTGVVNEQFF
TRBJ1-5 TRBV7-2 CASSLVGGNQPQHF
TRBJ2-5 TRBV10-3 CAISDLQETQYF
TRBJ1-6 TRBV12-3/TRBV12-4 CASSPTTGLVSPLHF